This T cell receptor (beta chain) was documented in a study of T cell repertoires in cytomegalovirus infection. Across the whole study: An indication of both CMV infection and matching HLA type came from public TCR beta signatures. Study-wide results and caveats: The response measured ex vivo was dominated by TCR beta clonotypes (HLA-C-restricted and CMV-specific). The cumulative frequency of public TCR beta families identified carriers of CMV plus the relevant HLA.

TCRdb re-analysed the reads in MiXCR, keeping a single row per CDR3 protein. This table has 600,000 to 800,000 distinct CDR3 sequences, approximately 25% appearing once. This clonotype came up a few times. Its antigen is unknown. The germline V gene encodes CDR1 LGHNT and CDR2 FRNRAP. V shed 10 bases and J shed 1 base, with 14 bases lying between them. The CDR3 is 14 residues long. The chain links TRBV12-5 to TRBJ1-5; D is possibly TRBD1 (6 bases). The sample was CD8+ T cells from PBMCs. The clonotype comes from a human donor in good health (CMV status not recorded). Some clones in this sample may be carry-over from other donors' samples. As DNA, the CDR3 is TGTGCTACCCTTCGGGGGGCAAGCAATCAGCCCCAGCATTTT. The encoded protein is CATLRGASNQPQHF.